The 9 T cell receptor beta chains below all came from one sample that was sequenced in a study of post-analysis software for immune sequencing data. General observations from the study: Patients had higher frequencies than controls of about five TRBV segments, including TRBV5-6, TRBV5-1 and TRBV20-1.

Incorporated into the TCR beta cDNA libraries were unique molecular identifiers, which served to reduce PCR and sequencing biases. TCRdb processed the PCR reads anew with MiXCR; each CDR3 protein has one entry. The table shows roughly 670,000 distinct CDR3 sequences, with approximately 60% occurring only once. The antigens these receptors bind are not known. What was sequenced was blood. These TCRs come from a girl aged 2 to 10 with multiple sclerosis.

V gene TRBV4-1 combines with J gene TRBJ1-2; weak D call: TRBD1 (6 bases). The CDR3 has 15 residues. Trimming shortened V by 0 bases and J by 4 bases, and 12 bases separated the two germline ends. CDR1 MGHRA and CDR2 YSYEKL come from the germline V gene. The CDR3 sequence: CASSQEAGQPYGYTF. In nucleotides, the CDR3 is TGCGCCAGCAGCCAAGAGGCGGGACAACCCTATGGCTACACCTTC.

Only a few counts were recorded for this clonotype. The chain joins TRBV12-3 or TRBV12-4 to TRBJ2-5; D remains unclear. Trimming left V 3 bases short and J 2 bases short, with 4 bases between. The CDR3 covers 12 residues. The CDR3: CASSFAQETQYF. The CDR3 DNA reads TGTGCCAGCAGTTTCGCACAAGAGACCCAGTACTTC.

The chain couples TRBV2 to TRBJ1-2; D is undetermined. CDR1 and CDR2 (germline): SNHLY, FYNNEI. Trimming pared 6 bases from V and 3 bases from J, leaving 17 bases between. The CDR3 runs 15 residues. CDR3 amino acids: CASRPHEGLDYGYTF. CDR3 coding DNA: TGTGCCAGCAGGCCTCATGAGGGCTTGGACTATGGCTACACCTTC.

This chain connects TRBV30 to TRBJ1-5, with TRBD1 matching 7 bases. Germline V gene lookup returns CDR1 GTSNPN and CDR2 SVGIG (reference sequence). Trimming took 2 bases from V and 3 from J; bases not matched to a gene: 4. CDR3 size: 14 residues. Written as DNA, the CDR3 is TGTGCCTGGAGTCCCGACAGGGTCAATCAGCCCCAGCATTTT. As protein: CAWSPDRVNQPQHF.

The chain uses TRBV7-2 and TRBJ2-1; 11 bases fit TRBD2. Per the germline V gene, CDR1 is SGHTA and CDR2 is FQGNSA. The V segment lost 5 bases and the J segment 0 bases; nucleotides outside the gene matches: 6. This CDR3 comprises 17 residues. The CDR3 spells CASSTGLAGFSYNEQFF. CDR3 in DNA: TGTGCCAGCAGCACCGGACTAGCGGGCTTCTCCTACAATGAGCAGTTCTTC.

CDR3 nucleotides: TGTGCCAGCAGTTTCGGGGCAACTCACAATGAGCAGTTCTTC. Encoded protein: CASSFGATHNEQFF. The rearrangement uses TRBV28 and TRBJ2-1, with D perhaps given as TRBD1 or TRBD2 (5 bases each). The CDR3 has 14 residues. Germline lookup yields CDR1 MDHEN and CDR2 SYDVKM. Deletions cut 3 bases from V and 5 bases from J, with 11 bases between.

The genes are TRBV13 and TRBJ1-2, with D maybe TRBD1 (5 bases). Per germline, CDR1 PRHDT and CDR2 FYEKMQ (reference sequence). This CDR3 contains 15 residues. The V gene lost 3 bases and the J gene lost 2 bases, with 13 bases spanning the gap. The CDR3 reads CASSLIEGWNYGYTF. The CDR3 DNA is TGTGCCAGCAGCTTGATCGAGGGGTGGAACTATGGCTACACCTTC.

This chain uses TRBV5-1 with TRBJ2-1; D perhaps matches TRBD1 (6 bases). Trimming took off 2 bases at V and 3 bases at J, with 12 bases between the two ends. This CDR3 region has 15 residues. Per the germline V gene, CDR1 is SGHRS and CDR2 is YFSETQ. The CDR3 DNA reads TGCGCCAGCAGCTTTAGGGACACCATCTACAATGAGCAGTTCTTC. Amino acid sequence: CASSFRDTIYNEQFF.

The J gene is TRBJ2-1, the V gene TRBV29-1; unclear D gene. This CDR3 is built from 11 residues. CDR1 is SQVTM and CDR2 is ANQGSEA in the germline V gene. V was pared by 5 bases and J by 5 bases, with 7 bases between. CDR3 in DNA: TGCAGCGTTACGGCGGACAATGAGCAGTTCTTC. The encoded protein is CSVTADNEQFF.